One sample yielded the 14 T cell receptor beta chains listed below, sequenced in a study of spatial heterogeneity in lung cancer. MiXCR was run by TCRdb on the 5' RACE reads, yielding one entry per CDR3 protein. In the table there are some 120,000 distinct CDR3 sequences, about 12% of which are singletons. Specified time point: blood at routine non-recurrence follow-up after resection. In each case, whole RNA from tumor, nontumor lung or frozen PBMC was sequenced unsorted. Specimen: PBMCs, collected at follow-up. These receptor sequences come from a male donor with early-stage non-small cell lung cancer.

The chain employs TRBV7-8 and TRBJ1-5, with no clear D. The V and J ends lost 5 bases and 5 bases respectively, with 7 bases between them. The V gene's germline CDR1 is SGHVS and CDR2 FQNEAQ. This CDR3 has 12 amino acids. The CDR3 coding sequence is TGTGCCAGCAGCCCGGGCGATCAGCCCCAGCATTTT. Protein product: CASSPGDQPQHF.

This clonotype was recorded a few times. V and J are TRBV30 and TRBJ2-2; a weak D match, TRBD2 (5 bases). The V and J ends lost 0 bases and 4 bases respectively, with 9 bases between them. The CDR3 sequence is 14 residues long. The V gene's germline CDR1 is GTSNPN and CDR2 SVGIG (reference sequence). The CDR3 bases are TGTGCCTGGAGTGTACTAGGTCCCACCGGGGAGCTGTTTTTT. This translates into CAWSVLGPTGELFF.

This clonotype was seen more than once but under ten times. This sequence joins TRBV15 and TRBJ2-3; D is undetermined. The CDR3 is made up of 14 amino acids. Germline V CDR1 and CDR2: LNHNV, YYDKDF (reference sequence). The V end lost 0 bases, the J end lost 4 bases, and 8 bases lay between the germline ends. This chain's CDR3 is CATSREQWADTQYF. In nucleotides, the CDR3 is TGTGCCACCAGCAGAGAACAGTGGGCAGATACGCAGTATTTT.

This rearrangement joins TRBV12-3 or TRBV12-4 to TRBJ2-7, with D hard to call. V lost 1 base to trimming and J lost 3 bases, with 7 bases between them. CDR3 length: 13 amino acids. The CDR3 coding sequence is TGTGCCAGCAGTTTAGAATCTGGCTACGAGCAGTACTTC. Amino acid sequence: CASSLESGYEQYF.

This clonotype has a handful of counts. The chain combines TRBV6-6 with TRBJ1-2; 8 nucleotides line up with TRBD1. CDR1 and CDR2 (germline): MNHNY, SVGAGI (reference sequence). The CDR3 contains 13 residues. V shed 6 bases and J 4 bases; nucleotides not matched to a gene: 4. CDR3 sequence (DNA): TGTGCCAGCAGCCGGGGACAGGCCTATGGCTACACCTTC. It is translated as CASSRGQAYGYTF.

V and J are TRBV7-9 and TRBJ1-4; D call uncertain. The CDR3 has 14 amino acids. V was cut by 0 bases and J by 6 bases, with 8 bases left in between. Germline lookup yields CDR1 SEHNR and CDR2 FQNEAQ (reference sequence). CDR3 residues: CASSLAGRDEKLFF. CDR3 in DNA: TGTGCCAGCAGCTTAGCGGGAAGAGATGAAAAACTGTTTTTT.

This clonotype was observed a handful of times. The chain recombines TRBV18 with TRBJ2-3; 8 bases match TRBD2. The V segment lost 10 bases and the J segment 4 bases; nucleotides outside the gene matches: 10. From germline, CDR1 is KGHSH and CDR2 LQKENI. This CDR3 is built from 14 residues. The CDR3 region is CATSRGGGPDTQYF. In DNA, the CDR3 is TGTGCCACATCACGGGGCGGGGGGCCAGATACGCAGTATTTT.

This chain connects TRBV15 to TRBJ1-4, with 8 bases matching TRBD1. This CDR3 has 15 amino acids. Per germline, CDR1 LNHNV and CDR2 YYDKDF (reference sequence). Trimming removed 5 bases from V and 5 bases from J; junction bases left unmatched: 7. CDR3 residues: CATSSSTGGNEKLFF. CDR3 in DNA: TGTGCCACCAGCTCCTCAACAGGGGGGAATGAAAAACTGTTTTTT.

As for this clonotype: This may be a read error, as it is one base from a much larger clone. The CDR3 here is CASRYSGTGYEQYF. The CDR3 DNA follows: TGTGCCAGCAGATACTCCGGGACAGGCTACGAGCAGTACTTC. The chain joins TRBV6-5 to TRBJ2-7, with 8 nucleotides matching TRBD1. Germline lookup yields CDR1 MNHEY and CDR2 SVGAGI. CDR3 length equals 14 residues.

V and J are TRBV18 and TRBJ1-3; D is uncertain. The germline V gene encodes CDR1 KGHSH and CDR2 LQKENI. This CDR3 comprises 17 residues. V was cut by 2 bases and J by 0 bases, with 14 bases left in between. The CDR3 reads CASSPSSGVSSGNTIYF. The CDR3 DNA is TGTGCCAGCTCACCATCAAGTGGAGTCAGCTCTGGAAACACCATATATTTT.

This clonotype was seen ten or more times. The genes are TRBV20-1 and TRBJ2-7, with TRBD1 matching over 10 bases. V lost 2 bases and J lost 1; bases outside the gene matches: 5. The length of the CDR3 is 15 residues. Germline loops: CDR1 DFQATT, CDR2 SNEGSKA (reference sequence). The CDR3 is CSARPRQGASYEQYF. CDR3 DNA: TGCAGTGCTAGACCAAGACAGGGGGCGTCCTACGAGCAGTACTTC.

The J gene is TRBJ2-5, the V gene TRBV7-2; D is unresolved. The CDR3 has 15 amino acids. V dropped 3 bases and J dropped 4 bases, with 15 bases sitting between them. Germline V lookup: CDR1 SGHTA, CDR2 FQGNSA. The chain's CDR3 is CASSFTSHERETQYF. The CDR3 nucleotides read TGTGCCAGCAGCTTTACTTCGCATGAGCGAGAGACCCAGTACTTC.

The CDR3 region has the DNA TGTGCCAGCTCACCAGCCTCGTATAACAATGAGCAGTTCTTC. Its translation is CASSPASYNNEQFF. The chain carries TRBV18 and TRBJ2-1; D uncertain. Between the trimmed V and J ends, which lost 2 bases and 5 bases, there was a span of 10 bases. Germline CDR1 reads KGHSH; CDR2 reads LQKENI. This CDR3 has 14 amino acids. Supplemented by reference TRBV18 and TRBJ2-1, the full variable domain reads NAGVMQNPRHLVRRRGQEARLRCSPMKGHSHVYWYRQLPEEGLKFMVYLQKENIIDESGMPKERFSAEFPKEGPSILRIQQVVRGDSAAYFCASSPASYNNEQFFGPGTRLTVL.

The CDR3 bases are TGTGCCTGGAATAGCAGGAATAATGAAAAACTGTTTTTT. Translated: CAWNSRNNEKLFF. V is TRBV30 and J is TRBJ1-4; D is ambiguous. V lost 4 bases to trimming and J lost 4 bases, with 10 bases between them. The CDR3 sequence is 13 residues long. Germline CDR1 and CDR2: GTSNPN and SVGIG (reference sequence).